This TCR beta chain was captured by sequencing in a study of blood T cell repertoires in COVID-19. The repertoire was sequenced with immunoSEQ multiplex PCR; TCRdb's copy has only in-frame clones and lacks some. This sample has more than 350,000 clones, with over 75% found just once. Sequenced sample: PBMCs or T cells enriched from blood (not recorded which). This receptor was identified in a young man who had recovered from COVID-19.

For the CDR3, the DNA is TGTGCCAGCTCAACTGCTAACTATGGCTACACCTTC. It is translated as CASSTANYGYTF. The chain has TRBV12-3 or TRBV12-4 and TRBJ1-2, with D uncertain. CDR3 length: 12 amino acids. V lost 8 bases and J lost 0, with 7 bases in between.